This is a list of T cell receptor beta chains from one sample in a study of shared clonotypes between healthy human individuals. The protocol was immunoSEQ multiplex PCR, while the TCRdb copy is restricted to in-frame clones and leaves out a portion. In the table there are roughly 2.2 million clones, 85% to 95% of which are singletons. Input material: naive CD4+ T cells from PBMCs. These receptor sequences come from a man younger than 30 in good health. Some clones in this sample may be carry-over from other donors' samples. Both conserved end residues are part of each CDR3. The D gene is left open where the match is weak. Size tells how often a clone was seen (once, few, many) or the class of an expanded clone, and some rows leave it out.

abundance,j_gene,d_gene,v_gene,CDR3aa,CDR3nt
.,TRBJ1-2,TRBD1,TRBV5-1,CASSAGQGDYGYTF,TGCGCCAGCAGCGCGGGACAGGGGGACTATGGCTACACCTTC
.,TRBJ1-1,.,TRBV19,CASSIALTANTEAFF,TGTGCCAGTAGTATAGCATTGACAGCCAACACTGAAGCTTTCTTT
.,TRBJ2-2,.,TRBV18,CASSPPAIRIAGELFF,TGTGCCAGCTCACCACCTGCAATCAGAATCGCCGGGGAGCTGTTTTTT
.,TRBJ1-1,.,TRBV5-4,CASSGILQGNSEAFF,TGTGCCAGCAGCGGAATCCTACAGGGAAACTCTGAAGCTTTCTTT
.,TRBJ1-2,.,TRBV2,CASSRGDGGYTF,TGTGCCAGCAGCAGGGGCGACGGTGGCTACACCTTC
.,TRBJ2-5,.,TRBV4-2,CASSQEWGLAANQETQYF,TGTGCCAGCAGCCAAGAGTGGGGGCTAGCGGCAAACCAAGAGACCCAGTACTTC
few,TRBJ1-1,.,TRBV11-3,CASSLQRDTEAFF,TGTGCCAGCAGCCTCCAGCGGGACACTGAAGCTTTCTTT
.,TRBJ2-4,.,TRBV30,CAWTSQIAKNIQYF,TGTGCCTGGACCTCCCAGATAGCCAAAAACATTCAGTACTTC
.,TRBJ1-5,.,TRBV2,CASSAVSADSNQPQHF,TGTGCCAGCAGTGCCGTTTCGGCCGATAGCAATCAGCCCCAGCATTTT
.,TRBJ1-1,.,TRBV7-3,CASSLMPSTEAFF,TGTGCCAGCAGCTTAATGCCTTCCACTGAAGCTTTCTTT
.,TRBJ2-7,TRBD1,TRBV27,CASTPSARQGTYEQYF,TGTGCCAGCACCCCTTCTGCGAGACAGGGCACCTACGAGCAGTACTTC
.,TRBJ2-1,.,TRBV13,CASSKGSEQFF,TGTGCCAGCAGCAAAGGGAGTGAGCAGTTCTTC
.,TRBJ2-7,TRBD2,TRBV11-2,CASTKKLAGAYEQYF,TGTGCCAGCACCAAGAAACTAGCGGGAGCCTACGAGCAGTACTTC
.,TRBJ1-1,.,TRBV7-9,CASSRGGGTEAFF,TGTGCCAGCAGCCGAGGGGGTGGGACTGAAGCTTTCTTT
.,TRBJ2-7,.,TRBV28,CASSFGRSYEQYF,TGTGCCAGCAGTTTTGGGCGGAGCTACGAGCAGTACTTC
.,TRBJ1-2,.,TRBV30,CAPSRLGGSLYTF,TGTGCCCCAAGCAGGCTGGGGGGTAGCCTCTACACCTTC
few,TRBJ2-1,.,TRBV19,CASSIGRPGAYNEQFF,TGTGCCAGTAGTATAGGACGCCCCGGAGCCTACAATGAGCAGTTCTTC
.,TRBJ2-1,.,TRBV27,CASSLSGEWTNEQFF,TGTGCCAGCAGTTTATCGGGGGAGTGGACAAATGAGCAGTTCTTC
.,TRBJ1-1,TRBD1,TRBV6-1,CASNRQGEMNTEAFF,TGTGCCAGCAATCGGCAGGGGGAAATGAACACTGAAGCTTTCTTT
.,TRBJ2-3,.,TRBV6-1,CAGEGGASTDTQYF,TGTGCCGGCGAGGGGGGGGCGTCCACAGATACGCAGTATTTT
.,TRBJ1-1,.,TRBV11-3,CASSLIENTEAFF,TGTGCCAGCAGCCTTATAGAGAACACTGAAGCTTTCTTT
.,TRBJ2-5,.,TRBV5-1,CASSLAVSGSGQETQYF,TGCGCCAGCAGCTTGGCCGTGAGTGGTAGCGGCCAAGAGACCCAGTACTTC
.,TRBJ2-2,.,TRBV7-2,CASSFLPGELFF,TGTGCCAGCAGCTTCCTCCCCGGGGAGCTGTTTTTT
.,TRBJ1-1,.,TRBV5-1,CASSLDGGLFFEAFF,TGCGCCAGCAGCTTGGATGGGGGTCTATTTTTTGAAGCTTTCTTT
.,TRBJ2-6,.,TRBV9,CASSVAFFSGANVLTF,TGTGCCAGCAGCGTAGCTTTCTTTTCTGGGGCCAACGTCCTGACTTTC
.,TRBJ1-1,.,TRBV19,CASSTQDSGPGAFF,TGTGCCAGTAGTACCCAGGACTCGGGCCCGGGAGCTTTCTTT
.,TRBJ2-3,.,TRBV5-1,CASSLAGGPRADTQYF,TGCGCCAGCAGCTTGGCCGGTGGCCCCAGGGCAGATACGCAGTATTTT
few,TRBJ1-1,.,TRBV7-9,CASSLKVTAFF,TGTGCCAGCAGCCTAAAGGTGACAGCTTTCTTT